These T cell receptor beta chains were read from a single sample in a study of control samples from healthy donors and cancer patients. Assay: immunoSEQ multiplex PCR; the TCRdb copy retains only in-frame clones and omits some. The table has approximately 190,000 clones, around 93% seen once. The specimen sequenced was blood. These receptors all stem from a man aged 25-45 years in good health. Each CDR3 is given with its conserved first and last residue. D genes are given only for firm matches. Not every row has a clone size; where given, it reads once, few, many or a size class.

d_gene: NA
j_gene: TRBJ2-1
v_gene: TRBV6-7
abundance: NA
CDR3aa: CASSPQTRDGNEQFF
CDR3nt: TGTGCCAGCAGTCCACAGACTAGGGACGGCAATGAGCAGTTCTTC

d_gene: NA
j_gene: TRBJ1-6
v_gene: TRBV2
abundance: NA
CDR3aa: CASSDARTAGNSPLHF
CDR3nt: TGTGCCAGCAGTGATGCCCGGACTGCCGGAAATTCACCCCTCCACTTT

d_gene: NA
j_gene: TRBJ1-1
v_gene: TRBV5-6
abundance: NA
CDR3aa: CASSPRGPGTEAFF
CDR3nt: TGTGCCAGCAGCCCCAGGGGTCCGGGCACTGAAGCTTTCTTT

d_gene: TRBD1
j_gene: TRBJ2-7
v_gene: TRBV7-9
abundance: few
CDR3aa: CASSSYLTGGSYEQYF
CDR3nt: TGTGCCAGCAGCTCCTACTTGACAGGGGGCTCCTACGAGCAGTACTTC

d_gene: NA
j_gene: TRBJ2-3
v_gene: TRBV5-6
abundance: NA
CDR3aa: CASSLVPRVSTDTQYF
CDR3nt: TGTGCCAGCAGCTTGGTTCCGCGGGTTAGCACAGATACGCAGTATTTT

d_gene: NA
j_gene: TRBJ2-1
v_gene: TRBV3-1/TRBV3-2
abundance: NA
CDR3aa: CASTTRARAGNNEQFF
CDR3nt: TGTGCCAGCACCACGAGGGCCAGGGCTGGAAACAATGAGCAGTTCTTC

d_gene: NA
j_gene: TRBJ1-5
v_gene: TRBV14
abundance: NA
CDR3aa: CASSQGQGLRQPQHF
CDR3nt: TGTGCCAGCAGCCAAGGCCAGGGGCTGAGGCAGCCCCAGCATTTT

d_gene: NA
j_gene: TRBJ2-7
v_gene: TRBV21-1
abundance: once
CDR3aa: CASSTPGTGVRGENYEQYF
CDR3nt: TGTGCCAGCAGCACCCCCGGGACAGGGGTACGAGGGGAGAACTACGAGCAGTACTTC

d_gene: NA
j_gene: TRBJ1-6
v_gene: TRBV5-8
abundance: NA
CDR3aa: CASSSEIRNSPLHF
CDR3nt: TGTGCCAGCAGCTCCGAGATAAGAAATTCACCCCTCCACTTT

d_gene: TRBD1
j_gene: TRBJ1-1
v_gene: TRBV5-5
abundance: NA
CDR3aa: CASSSGQGAPGATEAFF
CDR3nt: TGTGCCAGCAGCTCGGGACAGGGGGCCCCGGGTGCCACTGAAGCTTTCTTT

d_gene: NA
j_gene: TRBJ1-1
v_gene: TRBV11-1
abundance: NA
CDR3aa: CASSSGHRVNTEAFF
CDR3nt: TGTGCCAGCAGCTCCGGCCACAGGGTGAACACTGAAGCTTTCTTT

d_gene: TRBD1
j_gene: TRBJ2-7
v_gene: TRBV15
abundance: NA
CDR3aa: CATSREPGGQQYF
CDR3nt: TGTGCCACCAGCAGAGAGCCAGGGGGCCAGCAGTACTTC

d_gene: NA
j_gene: TRBJ1-5
v_gene: TRBV2
abundance: NA
CDR3aa: CASRGQPHNQPQHF
CDR3nt: TGTGCCAGCAGAGGGCAGCCGCACAATCAGCCCCAGCATTTT

d_gene: NA
j_gene: TRBJ1-5
v_gene: TRBV30
abundance: NA
CDR3aa: CAWSVGPGTQPQHF
CDR3nt: TGTGCCTGGAGTGTAGGGCCAGGGACTCAGCCCCAGCATTTT

d_gene: NA
j_gene: TRBJ2-3
v_gene: TRBV12-5
abundance: NA
CDR3aa: CASGLVSGGSTDTQYF
CDR3nt: TGTGCTAGTGGTTTGGTCTCGGGGGGCTCCACAGATACGCAGTATTTT

d_gene: NA
j_gene: TRBJ2-7
v_gene: TRBV18
abundance: NA
CDR3aa: CASSRNLTDTKQYF
CDR3nt: TGTGCCAGCTCACGTAACCTGACTGACACCAAGCAGTACTTC

d_gene: NA
j_gene: TRBJ1-2
v_gene: TRBV27
abundance: once
CDR3aa: CASSLGQGLGGYTF
CDR3nt: TGTGCCAGCAGTTTAGGGCAGGGTTTGGGTGGCTACACCTTC

d_gene: NA
j_gene: TRBJ2-7
v_gene: TRBV3-1/TRBV3-2
abundance: NA
CDR3aa: CASSKGTHEQYF
CDR3nt: TGTGCCAGCAGCAAGGGGACCCACGAGCAGTACTTC

d_gene: TRBD1
j_gene: TRBJ2-3
v_gene: TRBV3-1/TRBV3-2
abundance: NA
CDR3aa: CASSLGQGPDTQYF
CDR3nt: TGTGCCAGCAGCCTCGGACAGGGTCCAGATACGCAGTATTTT

d_gene: NA
j_gene: TRBJ2-6
v_gene: TRBV4-2
abundance: NA
CDR3aa: CASSFSHGANVLTF
CDR3nt: TGTGCCAGCAGCTTTTCACACGGGGCCAACGTCCTGACTTTC

d_gene: NA
j_gene: TRBJ1-2
v_gene: TRBV2
abundance: NA
CDR3aa: CASSRENYGYTF
CDR3nt: TGTGCCAGCAGTCGAGAAAACTATGGCTACACCTTC

d_gene: NA
j_gene: TRBJ1-6
v_gene: TRBV6-5
abundance: NA
CDR3aa: CASRGSSPLHF
CDR3nt: TGTGCCAGCAGGGGATCGTCACCCCTCCACTTT

d_gene: TRBD2
j_gene: TRBJ2-1
v_gene: TRBV19
abundance: NA
CDR3aa: CASGLAGGPRGNEQFF
CDR3nt: TGTGCCTCGGGACTAGCGGGGGGTCCCCGTGGGAATGAGCAGTTCTTC

d_gene: TRBD1
j_gene: TRBJ1-6
v_gene: TRBV6-1
abundance: once
CDR3aa: CASSDYPEGQGNSPLHF
CDR3nt: TGTGCCAGCAGTGACTACCCTGAGGGACAGGGAAATTCACCCCTCCACTTT

d_gene: NA
j_gene: TRBJ1-1
v_gene: TRBV4-1
abundance: NA
CDR3aa: CASSQPGQNTEAFF
CDR3nt: TGCGCCAGCAGCCAACCAGGGCAGAACACTGAAGCTTTCTTT

d_gene: NA
j_gene: TRBJ2-3
v_gene: TRBV6-5
abundance: few
CDR3aa: CASKRLSPVTDTQYF
CDR3nt: TGTGCCAGCAAACGACTGAGCCCGGTAACTGATACGCAGTATTTT

d_gene: TRBD1
j_gene: TRBJ2-2
v_gene: TRBV9
abundance: NA
CDR3aa: CASSVLTGETTGELFF
CDR3nt: TGTGCCAGCAGCGTCCTGACAGGGGAGACCACCGGGGAGCTGTTTTTT

d_gene: TRBD1
j_gene: TRBJ2-1
v_gene: TRBV7-3
abundance: NA
CDR3aa: CASSPGQGRYNEQFF
CDR3nt: TGTGCCAGCAGCCCCGGACAGGGACGGTACAATGAGCAGTTCTTC

d_gene: TRBD1
j_gene: TRBJ2-2
v_gene: TRBV5-1
abundance: NA
CDR3aa: CASSLPGTAQPRELFF
CDR3nt: TGCGCCAGCAGCTTACCCGGGACAGCACAGCCCAGGGAGCTGTTTTTT

d_gene: NA
j_gene: TRBJ2-7
v_gene: TRBV7-8
abundance: NA
CDR3aa: CASSLGQGLSEQYF
CDR3nt: TGTGCCAGCAGCTTAGGTCAGGGTTTGTCCGAGCAGTACTTC

d_gene: NA
j_gene: TRBJ1-4
v_gene: TRBV7-9
abundance: NA
CDR3aa: CASSSYASNEKLFF
CDR3nt: TGTGCCAGCAGCTCCTACGCTTCTAATGAAAAACTGTTTTTT

d_gene: NA
j_gene: TRBJ2-1
v_gene: TRBV15
abundance: NA
CDR3aa: CATSRGQYEQFF
CDR3nt: TGTGCCACCAGCAGAGGCCAGTATGAGCAGTTCTTC

d_gene: NA
j_gene: TRBJ1-4
v_gene: TRBV5-1
abundance: NA
CDR3aa: CASSPPGAMGDEKLFF
CDR3nt: TGCGCCAGCAGCCCTCCGGGCGCCATGGGGGATGAAAAACTGTTTTTT

d_gene: TRBD2
j_gene: TRBJ2-7
v_gene: TRBV25-1
abundance: NA
CDR3aa: CASSWTSYDEQYF
CDR3nt: TGTGCCAGCAGTTGGACTAGCTACGACGAGCAGTACTTC

d_gene: TRBD2
j_gene: TRBJ2-5
v_gene: TRBV6-5
abundance: NA
CDR3aa: CASRTSGGALETQYF
CDR3nt: TGTGCCAGCAGAACTAGCGGGGGGGCTTTGGAGACCCAGTACTTC

d_gene: NA
j_gene: TRBJ1-1
v_gene: TRBV11-2
abundance: NA
CDR3aa: CASSPSAGTYTEAFF
CDR3nt: TGTGCCAGCAGCCCGTCGGCGGGGACCTACACTGAAGCTTTCTTT

d_gene: NA
j_gene: TRBJ1-1
v_gene: TRBV6-5
abundance: NA
CDR3aa: CARPRGMNTEAFF
CDR3nt: TGTGCCAGACCCAGGGGCATGAACACTGAAGCTTTCTTT

d_gene: TRBD1
j_gene: TRBJ2-7
v_gene: TRBV11-2
abundance: NA
CDR3aa: CASSLETGERYEQYF
CDR3nt: TGTGCCAGCAGCTTAGAGACAGGGGAAAGGTACGAGCAGTACTTC

d_gene: NA
j_gene: TRBJ2-2
v_gene: TRBV7-3
abundance: NA
CDR3aa: CASSLTGHTGELFF
CDR3nt: TGTGCCAGCAGCTTAACTGGCCACACCGGGGAGCTGTTTTTT

d_gene: TRBD1
j_gene: TRBJ1-2
v_gene: TRBV24-1
abundance: NA
CDR3aa: CATSDTRTGGEGYTF
CDR3nt: TGTGCCACCAGTGATACTCGGACAGGGGGCGAGGGCTACACCTTC

d_gene: NA
j_gene: TRBJ1-1
v_gene: TRBV27
abundance: NA
CDR3aa: CASSLNLGSNTEAFF
CDR3nt: TGTGCCAGCAGTTTGAATCTTGGGTCGAACACTGAAGCTTTCTTT

d_gene: NA
j_gene: TRBJ2-3
v_gene: TRBV6-2/TRBV6-3
abundance: NA
CDR3aa: CASSPQGGSPDTQYF
CDR3nt: TGTGCCAGCAGTCCACAGGGGGGGAGCCCAGATACGCAGTATTTT

d_gene: NA
j_gene: TRBJ1-1
v_gene: TRBV6-5
abundance: NA
CDR3aa: CASSRQNTEAFF
CDR3nt: TGTGCCAGCAGTCGACAGAACACTGAAGCTTTCTTT

d_gene: NA
j_gene: TRBJ1-5
v_gene: TRBV5-1
abundance: NA
CDR3aa: CASSPGEHNQPQHF
CDR3nt: TGCGCCAGCAGCCCGGGGGAACACAATCAGCCCCAGCATTTT

d_gene: TRBD1
j_gene: TRBJ2-6
v_gene: TRBV4-1
abundance: NA
CDR3aa: CASSQTGTGASGANVLTF
CDR3nt: TGCGCCAGCAGCCAAACCGGGACAGGGGCCTCTGGGGCCAACGTCCTGACTTTC

d_gene: NA
j_gene: TRBJ2-7
v_gene: TRBV29-1
abundance: NA
CDR3aa: CSVDKGYEQYF
CDR3nt: TGCAGCGTTGATAAGGGCTACGAGCAGTACTTC

d_gene: NA
j_gene: TRBJ2-1
v_gene: TRBV13
abundance: NA
CDR3aa: CASSALQDSYNEQFF
CDR3nt: TGTGCCAGCAGCGCGCTACAGGATTCTTACAATGAGCAGTTCTTC

d_gene: NA
j_gene: TRBJ2-3
v_gene: TRBV27
abundance: NA
CDR3aa: CASSLLGGLGDTQYF
CDR3nt: TGTGCCAGCAGTTTATTGGGGGGCCTAGGTGATACGCAGTATTTT

d_gene: NA
j_gene: TRBJ1-1
v_gene: TRBV7-3
abundance: many
CDR3aa: CASSPSSNTEAFF
CDR3nt: TGTGCCAGCAGCCCGTCTTCCAACACTGAAGCTTTCTTT

d_gene: TRBD1
j_gene: TRBJ2-2
v_gene: TRBV4-1
abundance: NA
CDR3aa: CASSPRADRGGTGELFF
CDR3nt: TGCGCCAGCAGCCCAAGAGCGGACAGGGGAGGGACCGGGGAGCTGTTTTTT

d_gene: NA
j_gene: TRBJ1-6
v_gene: TRBV27
abundance: few
CDR3aa: CASRPFTSYSPLHF
CDR3nt: TGTGCCAGCAGGCCGTTTACCTCTTATTCACCCCTCCACTTT

d_gene: NA
j_gene: TRBJ2-4
v_gene: TRBV19
abundance: NA
CDR3aa: CASRGAGAKNIQYF
CDR3nt: TGTGCCAGTAGGGGTGCGGGAGCCAAAAACATTCAGTACTTC

d_gene: TRBD2
j_gene: TRBJ2-1
v_gene: TRBV2
abundance: NA
CDR3aa: CASSPGLVNEQFF
CDR3nt: TGTGCCAGCAGCCCCGGACTAGTCAATGAGCAGTTCTTC

d_gene: NA
j_gene: TRBJ1-3
v_gene: TRBV3-1/TRBV3-2
abundance: NA
CDR3aa: CASSQESSGNTIYF
CDR3nt: TGTGCCAGCAGCCAAGAATCCTCTGGAAACACCATATATTTT

d_gene: NA
j_gene: TRBJ1-5
v_gene: TRBV3-1/TRBV3-2
abundance: NA
CDR3aa: CASSPLGGVQPQHF
CDR3nt: TGTGCCAGCAGCCCCCTGGGGGGGGTTCAGCCCCAGCATTTT

d_gene: TRBD2
j_gene: TRBJ2-7
v_gene: TRBV7-9
abundance: NA
CDR3aa: CASSLLRTSGGHEQYF
CDR3nt: TGTGCCAGCAGCCTCCTCCGGACTAGCGGGGGCCACGAGCAGTACTTC

d_gene: NA
j_gene: TRBJ1-1
v_gene: TRBV9
abundance: NA
CDR3aa: CASSVTPRSPEAFF
CDR3nt: TGTGCCAGCAGCGTGACCCCTCGAAGCCCTGAAGCTTTCTTT

d_gene: NA
j_gene: TRBJ2-2
v_gene: TRBV7-8
abundance: NA
CDR3aa: CASSLVRGTGELFF
CDR3nt: TGTGCCAGCAGCTTAGTTAGAGGGACCGGGGAGCTGTTTTTT

d_gene: TRBD1
j_gene: TRBJ1-1
v_gene: TRBV5-1
abundance: NA
CDR3aa: CASRENDRGFTEAFF
CDR3nt: TGCGCCAGCAGGGAGAATGACAGGGGGTTCACTGAAGCTTTCTTT